One and the same sample provided the 28 T cell receptor beta chains below, sequenced in a study of OX40 agonist ivuxolimab in advanced cancers. This table comes from immunoSEQ multiplex PCR, and its TCRdb copy is limited to in-frame clones, with some not included. The sample carries about 46,000 clones, 70% to 90% recorded once. This specimen consisted of CD4+ or CD8+ T cells sorted from blood, obtained in a trial of the OX40 agonist ivuxolimab. The receptors stem from an adult with an advanced solid tumor such as melanoma, head and neck, liver or kidney cancer.

J is TRBJ2-3 and V is TRBV5-1; D is possibly TRBD2 (5 bases). The germline V gene encodes CDR1 SGHRS and CDR2 YFSETQ. V gave up 1 base and J gave up 3 bases, with 9 bases separating them. This CDR3 contains 14 residues. CDR3 bases: TGCGCCAGCAGCTTGAGGCTAGCAACAGATACGCAGTATTTT. Translated: CASSLRLATDTQYF.

The chain recombines TRBV5-5 with TRBJ1-5, with TRBD1 matching 9 bases. This CDR3 has 18 amino acids. Per the germline V gene, CDR1 is SGHKS and CDR2 is YYEKEE (reference sequence). The V segment lost 5 bases and the J segment 0 bases; nucleotides outside the gene matches: 12. For the CDR3, the DNA is TGTGCCAGCAGAAAAGGACAGGGGTATTTGGATAGCAATCAGCCCCAGCATTTT. Encoded protein: CASRKGQGYLDSNQPQHF.

The J gene is TRBJ2-7, the V gene TRBV4-1, with 10 bases identical to TRBD1. Losses at the gene ends were 3 bases for V and 1 base for J; bases not matched to a gene: 3. Germline V gene data show CDR1 as MGHRA and CDR2 as YSYEKL. The CDR3 sequence is 15 residues long. The CDR3 region is CASSQDRGYSYEQYF. In DNA, the CDR3 is TGCGCCAGCAGCCAGGACAGGGGGTATTCCTACGAGCAGTACTTC.

V usage is TRBV25-1 and J usage is TRBJ1-1, with D perhaps TRBD1 (6 bases). The germline CDR1 and CDR2 sequences are MGHDK and SYGVNS. The CDR3 consists of 11 residues. Trimming left V 8 bases short and J 5 bases short, with 9 bases between. DNA for the CDR3: TGTGCCAGCTTAACAGGGACTGAAGCTTTCTTT. Residues: CASLTGTEAFF.

The chain is built from TRBV27 and TRBJ1-2, with TRBD1 matching over 8 bases. The CDR3 is made up of 14 amino acids. CDR1 is MNHEY and CDR2 is SMNVEV in the germline V gene (reference sequence). Unmatched junction bases numbered 3, after V lost 2 bases and J lost 4 bases. The CDR3 nucleotides are TGTGCCAGCAGTTTAGCAGGGGGCAGCTATGGCTACACCTTC. This codes for CASSLAGGSYGYTF.

V usage is TRBV5-4 and J usage is TRBJ1-1, with D possibly being TRBD1 (5 bases). The CDR3 totals 15 residues. Between the trimmed V and J ends, which lost 4 bases and 3 bases, there was a span of 16 bases. CDR1 SGHNT and CDR2 YYREEE come from the germline V gene (reference sequence). DNA for the CDR3: TGTGCCAGCAGCCCCTTGCCCCGAGGGGACACTGAAGCTTTCTTT. This sequence encodes CASSPLPRGDTEAFF.

This rearrangement joins TRBV7-2 to TRBJ1-4; D is undetermined. The CDR3 is made up of 16 amino acids. Germline CDR1 is SGHTA and CDR2 is FQGNSA. V dropped 2 bases and J dropped 0 bases, with 10 bases sitting between them. The CDR3 DNA sequence: TGTGCCAGCAGCTTAAACGGAGTGACAACTAATGAAAAACTGTTTTTT. Translation: CASSLNGVTTNEKLFF.

The chain couples TRBV10-3 to TRBJ1-2, with a weak D call TRBD1 (6 bases). V lost 5 bases, J lost 5 bases, and 18 bases lay in between. Germline assignment: CDR1 ENHRY and CDR2 SYGVKD. The CDR3 totals 15 residues. For the CDR3, the DNA is TGTGCCATCAGTCACAAGAGCGGGGGGCATTATGGCTACACCTTC. Its protein product is CAISHKSGGHYGYTF.

The chain uses TRBV4-2 and TRBJ2-1, with 10 bases aligning to TRBD2. The V gene's germline CDR1 is LGHNA and CDR2 YNFKEQ. Trimming removed 2 bases from V and 2 bases from J; junction bases left unmatched: 6. The CDR3 loop spans 17 amino acids. The CDR3 loop reads CASSQKSGGAAYNEQFF. The DNA for the CDR3 is TGTGCCAGCAGCCAAAAAAGCGGGGGGGCCGCCTACAATGAGCAGTTCTTC.

This clone was picked up one time. J is TRBJ2-7 and V is TRBV6-6, with TRBD2 matching 7 bases. The V and J ends lost 2 bases and 7 bases, in that order; junction bases with no gene match: 14. The CDR3 is 16 residues long. CDR1 is MNHNY, CDR2 SVGAGI, per germline (reference sequence). This CDR3 reads CASSYRASGHSGEQYF. DNA of the CDR3: TGTGCCAGCAGTTACAGGGCTAGCGGCCATAGTGGGGAGCAGTACTTC.

The V and J genes are TRBV2 and TRBJ2-3; 7 nucleotides line up with TRBD1. The junction had 4 bases not matched to a gene; V was cut back by 6 bases and J by 4 bases. This CDR3 has 13 amino acids. Germline V lookup: CDR1 SNHLY, CDR2 FYNNEI. The CDR3 reads CASRGRGSDTQYF. The CDR3 DNA sequence: TGTGCCAGCAGGGGCAGGGGGTCAGATACGCAGTATTTT.

This clone was seen only once. The J gene is TRBJ1-5, the V gene TRBV5-8; D unclear. Germline CDR1 reads SGHTS; CDR2 reads YDEGEE. Trimming took 2 bases from V and 6 from J, leaving 3 bases between them. This CDR3 spans 11 amino acids. This chain's CDR3 is CASSLGQPQHF. In DNA form, the CDR3 reads TGTGCCAGCAGCTTAGGTCAGCCCCAGCATTTT.

CDR3 amino acids: CASSPMGQLSYEQYF. The CDR3 region has the DNA TGCGCCAGCAGCCCCATGGGACAGCTCTCCTACGAGCAGTACTTC. The chain couples TRBV5-1 to TRBJ2-7; 7 positions match TRBD1. The CDR3 has 15 amino acids. V was pared by 4 bases and J by 0 bases, with 7 bases of the junction left unmatched. Germline V CDR1 and CDR2: SGHRS, YFSETQ.

The gene calls are TRBV7-6 and TRBJ1-4, with TRBD1 as a possible D gene (5 bases). CDR3 length: 19 amino acids. V was shortened by 5 bases and J by 4 bases, with 26 bases between the two germline ends. The germline CDR1 and CDR2 sequences are SGHVS and FNYEAQ. DNA for the CDR3: TGTGCCAGCAGCGCGCGGTTTCAAGTAAAAGGGGATAATAATGAAAAACTGTTTTTT. This sequence encodes CASSARFQVKGDNNEKLFF.

This clone has a handful of counts. The chain combines TRBV4-1 with TRBJ1-2; 9 bases align to TRBD1. Per germline, CDR1 MGHRA and CDR2 YSYEKL. The trim removed 3 bases at V and 7 bases at J, leaving 18 bases unmatched. The length of the CDR3 is 18 residues. CDR3 loop: CASSQTKPDRDRASGYTF. The CDR3 bases are TGCGCCAGCAGCCAGACAAAACCGGACCGGGACAGGGCTAGTGGCTACACCTTC.

The chain couples TRBV7-9 to TRBJ2-7; 9 bases line up with TRBD1. Germline CDR1 reads SEHNR; CDR2 reads FQNEAQ (reference sequence). The CDR3 contains 15 residues. V lost 0 bases and J lost 2; bases outside the gene matches: 2. The CDR3 loop is CASSLAGQGPYEQYF. CDR3 nucleotides: TGTGCCAGCAGCTTAGCGGGACAGGGCCCCTACGAGCAGTACTTC. Filled out from reference TRBV7-9 and TRBJ2-7, the complete variable domain reads DTGVSQNPRHKITKRGQNVTFRCDPISEHNRLYWYRQTLGQGPEFLTYFQNEAQLEKSRLLSDRFSAERPKGSFSTLEIQRTEQGDSAMYLCASSLAGQGPYEQYFGPGTRLTVT.

With respect to this clone: At one end, the junction sequence differs from germline, possibly due to a read error. The rearrangement joins TRBV27 to TRBJ2-7; the match to TRBD2 covers 8 bases. CDR1 and CDR2 (germline): MNHEY, SMNVEV (reference sequence). The CDR3 is made up of 14 amino acids. DNA for the CDR3: TGTGCCGGCAGTTTAGCGGGACCCTCCTACGAGCAGTACTTC. Protein: CAGSLAGPSYEQYF.

This clone came up once. CDR3 loop: CASSLTALRDTEAFF. The DNA of the CDR3 is TGTGCCAGCAGTTTAACGGCCCTTCGGGACACTGAAGCTTTCTTT. The chain carries TRBV27 and TRBJ1-1; D uncertain. V was trimmed by 2 bases and J by 3 bases, leaving 13 bases between them. Germline CDR1 and CDR2: MNHEY and SMNVEV (reference sequence). CDR3 length: 15 amino acids.

The chain uses TRBV7-9 and TRBJ2-2, with a possible D match to TRBD2 (6 bases). From germline, CDR1 is SEHNR and CDR2 FQNEAQ (reference sequence). The V end was cut by 5 bases, the J end by 2 bases, with 18 bases between. The length of the CDR3 is 17 residues. In nucleotides, the CDR3 is TGTGCCAGCAGCCCCACCGGGAGTACTGTAAACACCGGGGAGCTGTTTTTT. It encodes CASSPTGSTVNTGELFF.

The chain links TRBV5-4 to TRBJ1-1; 9 bases align to TRBD1. Germline V gene data show CDR1 as SGHNT and CDR2 as YYREEE (reference sequence). The CDR3 length is 14 residues. Germline trimming cut 4 bases from V and 5 bases from J; bases unmatched to any gene: 6. For the CDR3, the DNA is TGTGCCAGCAGCACGGGACAGGGTAAGACTGAAGCTTTCTTT. Its translation is CASSTGQGKTEAFF.

V gene TRBV2 combines with J gene TRBJ1-6; 7 bases align to TRBD1. Looked up from germline, CDR1 is SNHLY and CDR2 is FYNNEI. The junction had 1 base not matched to a gene; V was cut back by 5 bases and J by 3 bases. The CDR3 runs 14 residues. The CDR3 protein is CASSRTGYNSPLHF. As DNA, the CDR3 is TGTGCCAGCAGTCGGACAGGCTATAATTCACCCCTCCACTTT.

The chain joins TRBV30 to TRBJ1-1; TRBD1 might be the D (5 bases). CDR3 length: 13 residues. Trimming left V 5 bases short and J 5 bases short, with 15 bases between. Per the germline V gene, CDR1 is GTSNPN and CDR2 is SVGIG (reference sequence). The DNA for the CDR3 is TGTGCCTGGGTGCTTGGGGGGAGGACTGAAGCTTTCTTT. Translating it yields CAWVLGGRTEAFF. Variable domain in full (rest from reference TRBV30 and TRBJ1-1): SQTIHQWPATLVQPVGSPLSLECTVEGTSNPNLYWYRQAAGRGLQLLFYSVGIGQISSEVPQNLSASRPQDRQFILSSKKLLLSDSGFYLCAWVLGGRTEAFFGQGTRLTVV.

The rearrangement uses TRBV4-1 and TRBJ1-2; D unresolved. Between the trimmed V and J ends, which lost 0 bases and 6 bases, there was a span of 11 bases. The CDR3 covers 14 residues. Germline CDR1 is MGHRA and CDR2 is YSYEKL. The CDR3 coding sequence is TGCGCCAGCAGCCAAGAATGGACGCAGAATGGCTACACCTTC. Protein sequence: CASSQEWTQNGYTF.

The J gene is TRBJ2-1, the V gene TRBV5-1, with 9 positions matching TRBD1. Germline trimming cut 0 bases from V and 3 bases from J; bases unmatched to any gene: 4. Germline assignment: CDR1 SGHRS and CDR2 YFSETQ. This CDR3 has 16 residues. In DNA form, the CDR3 reads TGCGCCAGCAGCTTGGATACAGGGGGCCTCTACAATGAGCAGTTCTTC. This gives the protein CASSLDTGGLYNEQFF.

This clone was found a few times. The rearrangement uses TRBV27 and TRBJ2-5; TRBD1 matches at 9 bases. CDR1 and CDR2 (germline): MNHEY, SMNVEV (reference sequence). CDR3 size: 16 residues. V lost 0 bases to trimming and J lost 3 bases; unmatched junction nucleotides: 5. The CDR3 nucleotides are TGTGCCAGCAGTTTATCCGGGACAGGGTCAAAAGAGACCCAGTACTTC. Its translation is CASSLSGTGSKETQYF.

The CDR3 coding sequence is TGTGCCAGCACCATTACCGGGGAGCTGTTTTTT. Protein product: CASTITGELFF. V gene TRBV6-6 combines with J gene TRBJ2-2; the D is unclear. The germline V and J ends were trimmed by 7 bases and 5 bases, with 5 bases remaining between them. CDR1 and CDR2 (germline): MNHNY, SVGAGI (reference sequence). The length of the CDR3 is 11 residues.

The gene calls are TRBV6-6 and TRBJ1-4; D not resolved. Germline-derived CDR1 and CDR2 are MNHNY and SVGAGI (reference sequence). V lost 10 bases to trimming and J lost 7 bases, with 13 bases between them. CDR3 length equals 12 residues. This CDR3 reads CATRGLVEKLFF. CDR3 bases: TGTGCCACCAGAGGGCTTGTTGAAAAACTGTTTTTT.

The chain joins TRBV7-3 to TRBJ2-1; no clear D gene. Per germline, CDR1 SGHTA and CDR2 FQGTGA. The CDR3 spans 14 residues. Between the trimmed V and J ends, which lost 3 bases and 8 bases, there was a span of 14 bases. The CDR3 is CASSFSGRTDEQFF. The CDR3 nucleotides read TGTGCCAGCAGCTTTAGTGGCCGGACGGATGAGCAGTTCTTC.